This entry lists 3 T cell receptor beta chains sequenced from one sample in a study of naive and memory T cell subsets. Their target antigens are unknown. The beta constant-region primer was an equimolar mix of two oligonucleotides covering TRBC1 and TRBC2. The ligated cDNA underwent four PCR rounds using SP2 and nested alpha and beta constant-region primers. Using its own MiXCR run on the UMI-ligation and nested PCR reads, TCRdb lists one record per CDR3 protein. The sample includes 120,000 to 150,000 distinct CDR3 sequences, approximately 24% seen only once; the top ten take approximately 0.1%. Study results and caveats: Naive repertoires, especially CD8, held a few larger clonotypes, possibly memory cells re-expressing CD45RA.

Sequencing used naive CD4+ T cells from blood. All receptors come from a human donor in good health.

The V gene is TRBV7-8, the J gene TRBJ1-6; 8 bases map to TRBD1. CDR3 length equals 17 residues. V shed 3 bases, J shed 10 bases, and the junction held 14 bases outside the gene matches. Germline CDR1 and CDR2: SGHVS and FQNEAQ. In DNA, the CDR3 is TGTGCCAGCAGCTTTTCGTCCACAGGGGGAACTACCTCACCCCTCCACTTT. Translation gives CASSFSSTGGTTSPLHF.

This chain links TRBV24-1 with TRBJ2-1, with 11 nucleotides matching TRBD2. The V gene's germline CDR1 is KGHDR and CDR2 SFDVKD. V lost 4 bases and J lost 6; bases outside the gene matches: 10. The CDR3 sequence is 17 residues long. In DNA, the CDR3 is TGTGCCACCAGTGACACTTCTAGCGGGAGGTATGGCAATGAGCAGTTCTTC. Translated: CATSDTSSGRYGNEQFF.

This clonotype came up many times. The genes are TRBV24-1 and TRBJ2-3; D uncertain. The CDR3 length is 13 residues. The germline gives CDR1 KGHDR, CDR2 SFDVKD. Trimming removed 3 bases at V and 3 bases at J, with 6 bases between. DNA of the CDR3: TGTGCCACCAGTGATATCTCGACAGATACGCAGTATTTT. Translated: CATSDISTDTQYF.